This T cell receptor beta chain was found in a study of early T cells in non-severe SARS-CoV-2 infection. Attachment of unique molecular identifiers to individual cDNA molecules was performed. TCRdb re-called the 5' RACE reads through MiXCR, storing one row per CDR3 protein. The table has 65,000 to 85,000 distinct CDR3 sequences, around 13% seen once. Material: whole blood. This TCR was sampled from an adult who was a healthcare worker with PCR-confirmed SARS-CoV-2 infection or an uninfected control (not recorded which).

The CDR3, as DNA: TGCAGCGTGCCCAGGAACACTGAAGCTTTCTTT. Translation: CSVPRNTEAFF. The gene calls are TRBV29-1 and TRBJ1-1; D gene ambiguous. Deletions cut 6 bases from V and 1 base from J, with 6 bases between. Germline CDR1 reads SQVTM; CDR2 reads ANQGSEA. The CDR3 totals 11 residues. The full variable domain, completed using reference TRBV29-1 and TRBJ1-1, is SAVISQKPSRDICQRGTSLTIQCQVDSQVTMMFWYRQQPGQSLTLIATANQGSEATYESGFVIDKFPISRPNLTFSTLTVSNMSPEDSSIYLCSVPRNTEAFFGQGTRLTVV.